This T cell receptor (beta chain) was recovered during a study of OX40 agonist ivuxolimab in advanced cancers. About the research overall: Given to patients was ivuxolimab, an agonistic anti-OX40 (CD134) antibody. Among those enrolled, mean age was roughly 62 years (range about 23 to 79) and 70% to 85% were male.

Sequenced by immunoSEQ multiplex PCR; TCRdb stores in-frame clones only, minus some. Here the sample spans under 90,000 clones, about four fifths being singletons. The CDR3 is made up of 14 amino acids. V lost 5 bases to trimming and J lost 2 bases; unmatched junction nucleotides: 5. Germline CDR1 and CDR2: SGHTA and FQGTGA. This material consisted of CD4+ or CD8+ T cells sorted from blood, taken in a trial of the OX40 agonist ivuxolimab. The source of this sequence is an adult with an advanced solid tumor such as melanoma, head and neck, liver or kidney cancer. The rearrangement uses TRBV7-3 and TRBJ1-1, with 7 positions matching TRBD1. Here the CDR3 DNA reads TGTGCCAGCAGCCCGAACAGGGGTAACACTGAAGCTTTCTTT. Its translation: CASSPNRGNTEAFF.